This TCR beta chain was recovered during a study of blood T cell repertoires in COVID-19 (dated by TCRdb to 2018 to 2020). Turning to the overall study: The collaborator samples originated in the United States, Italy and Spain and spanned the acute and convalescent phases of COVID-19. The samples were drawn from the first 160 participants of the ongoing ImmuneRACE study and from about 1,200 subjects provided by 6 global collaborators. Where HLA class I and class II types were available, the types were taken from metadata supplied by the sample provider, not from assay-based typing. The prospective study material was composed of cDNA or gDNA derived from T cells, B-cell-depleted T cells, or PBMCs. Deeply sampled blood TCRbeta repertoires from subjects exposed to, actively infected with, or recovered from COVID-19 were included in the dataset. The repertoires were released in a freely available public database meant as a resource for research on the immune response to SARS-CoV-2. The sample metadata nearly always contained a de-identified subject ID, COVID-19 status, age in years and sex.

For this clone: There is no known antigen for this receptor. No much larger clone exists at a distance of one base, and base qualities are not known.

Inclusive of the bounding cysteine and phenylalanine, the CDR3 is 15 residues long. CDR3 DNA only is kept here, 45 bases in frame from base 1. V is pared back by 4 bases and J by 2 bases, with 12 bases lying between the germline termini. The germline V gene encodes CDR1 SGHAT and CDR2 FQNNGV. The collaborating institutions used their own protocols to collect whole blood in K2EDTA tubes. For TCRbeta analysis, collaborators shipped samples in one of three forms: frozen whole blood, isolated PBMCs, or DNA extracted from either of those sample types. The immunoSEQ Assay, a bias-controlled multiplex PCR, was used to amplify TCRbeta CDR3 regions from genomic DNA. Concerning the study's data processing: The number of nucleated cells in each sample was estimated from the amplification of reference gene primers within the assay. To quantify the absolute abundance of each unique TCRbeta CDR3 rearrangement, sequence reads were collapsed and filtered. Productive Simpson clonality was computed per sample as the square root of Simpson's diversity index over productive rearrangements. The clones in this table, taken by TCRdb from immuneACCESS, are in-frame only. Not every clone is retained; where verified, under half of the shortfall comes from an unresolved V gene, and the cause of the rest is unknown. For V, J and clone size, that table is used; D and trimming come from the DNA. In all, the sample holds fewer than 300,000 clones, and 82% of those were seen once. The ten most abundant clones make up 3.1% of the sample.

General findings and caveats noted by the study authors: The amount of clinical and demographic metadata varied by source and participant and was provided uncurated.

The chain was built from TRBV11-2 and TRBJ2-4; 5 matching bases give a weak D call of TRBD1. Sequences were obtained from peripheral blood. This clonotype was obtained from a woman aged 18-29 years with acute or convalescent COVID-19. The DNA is TGTGCCAGCAGCTGGCTAGACAGTCCCAAAAACATTCAGTACTTC. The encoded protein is CASSWLDSPKNIQYF.